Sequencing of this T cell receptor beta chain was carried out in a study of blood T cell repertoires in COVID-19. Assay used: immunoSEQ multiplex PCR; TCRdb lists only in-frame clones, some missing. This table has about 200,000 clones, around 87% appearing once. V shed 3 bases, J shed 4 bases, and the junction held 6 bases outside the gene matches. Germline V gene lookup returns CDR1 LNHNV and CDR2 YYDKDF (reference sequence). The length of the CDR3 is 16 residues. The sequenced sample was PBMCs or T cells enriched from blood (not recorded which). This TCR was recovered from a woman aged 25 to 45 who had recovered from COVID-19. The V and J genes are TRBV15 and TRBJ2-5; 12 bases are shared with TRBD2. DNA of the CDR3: TGTGCCACCAGCAGTAAGACTAGCGGGGGACTAGAGACCCAGTACTTC. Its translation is CATSSKTSGGLETQYF.